Below are 24 T cell receptor beta chains sequenced from a single sample in a study of shared clonotypes between healthy human individuals. Sequencing was performed with immunoSEQ multiplex PCR; in TCRdb, only in-frame clones are kept and a portion is missing. The sample includes hundreds of thousands of clones, around 73% of them seen just once. Input material: memory CD4+ T cells sorted from blood. Regarding subset: CD45RA-negative fraction. The receptor set was obtained from a woman aged 30 to 39 in good health.

This chain connects TRBV21-1 to TRBJ1-4; the table's TRBD1 call for D was not verified on the DNA. TRBV21-1 constitutes a pseudogene. This CDR3 has 12 amino acids. The CDR3 DNA reads TGTGCCAGCATGGCCACTAATGAAAAACTGTTTTTT. It yields the protein CASMATNEKLFF.

The V and J genes are TRBV14 and TRBJ1-1, with 8 bases identical to TRBD1. The V segment lost 4 bases and the J segment 8 bases; nucleotides outside the gene matches: 6. Germline V lookup: CDR1 SGHDN, CDR2 FVKESK. The length of the CDR3 is 13 residues. The CDR3 here is CASSPGTGREAFF. The CDR3 DNA sequence: TGTGCCAGCAGCCCCGGGACAGGACGGGAAGCTTTCTTT.

This clone was counted only a few times. This chain's CDR3 is CASSDFTTTYGYTF. CDR3 in DNA: TGTGCCAGCAGTGACTTTACGACTACCTATGGCTACACCTTC. This chain connects TRBV6-1 to TRBJ1-2; no clear D. Germline V CDR1 and CDR2: MNHNS, SASEGT. V was trimmed by 3 bases and J by 4 bases, leaving 12 bases between them. The CDR3 totals 14 residues.

The chain combines TRBV27 with TRBJ1-1; D is unclear. Germline CDR1 reads MNHEY; CDR2 reads SMNVEV (reference sequence). With 5 bases removed from V and 5 bases from J, the gap between germline ends came to 18 bases. CDR3 length: 15 residues. The CDR3 coding sequence is TGTGCCAGCAGTCCCCAGAGGAGATGGGGAACTGAAGCTTTCTTT. Its translation is CASSPQRRWGTEAFF.

The chain employs TRBV9 and TRBJ1-1, with D maybe TRBD1 (5 bases). The CDR3 is 15 amino acids. The germline V gene encodes CDR1 SGDLS and CDR2 YYNGEE. V dropped 2 bases and J dropped 8 bases, with 19 bases sitting between them. CDR3 residues: CASSVRGTLLEEAFF. CDR3 DNA: TGTGCCAGCAGCGTCCGGGGGACCCTCTTGGAGGAAGCTTTCTTT.

This clone was found once. J is TRBJ2-2 and V is TRBV27; no definite D call. The V end lost 3 bases, the J end lost 0 bases, and 14 bases lay between the germline ends. Per germline, CDR1 MNHEY and CDR2 SMNVEV (reference sequence). The CDR3 contains 17 residues. This CDR3 reads CASSLFSDPANTGELFF. CDR3 bases: TGTGCCAGCAGTTTGTTCAGCGATCCTGCGAACACCGGGGAGCTGTTTTTT.

Concerning this clone: A much larger clone differs from this one at a single base, so this may be a read error. This chain joins TRBV7-2 and TRBJ2-3; D is unresolved. V lost 1 base to trimming and J lost 4 bases, with 3 bases between them. Germline CDR1 is SGHTA and CDR2 is FQGNSA. The CDR3 has 12 amino acids. The CDR3 DNA sequence: TGTGCCAGCAGCTTAGAGGCAGATACGCAGTATTTT. The encoded protein is CASSLEADTQYF. Variable domain in full (rest from reference TRBV7-2 and TRBJ2-3): GAGVSQSPSNKVTEKGKDVELRCDPISGHTALYWYRQSLGQGLEFLIYFQGNSAPDKSGLPSDRFSAERTGGSVSTLTIQRTQQEDSAVYLCASSLEADTQYFGPGTRLTVL.

This clone occurred many times. The chain carries TRBV25-1 and TRBJ1-4; tentatively, D is TRBD1 (6 bases). V lost 3 bases and J 7 bases, leaving 12 bases between the germline ends. Looked up from germline, CDR1 is MGHDK and CDR2 is SYGVNS. The CDR3 runs 14 residues. As DNA, the CDR3 is TGTGCCAGCAGTGATTCAGGGGCCGGTGAAAAACTGTTTTTT. It codes for CASSDSGAGEKLFF.

This sequence joins TRBV14 and TRBJ2-5; the D is unclear. The V and J ends lost 0 bases and 4 bases respectively, with 6 bases between them. The CDR3 sequence is 13 residues long. Germline CDR1 and CDR2: SGHDN and FVKESK. The CDR3 here is CASSQDGAETQYF. The CDR3 DNA sequence: TGTGCCAGCAGCCAAGATGGTGCAGAGACCCAGTACTTC.

J is TRBJ1-2 and V is TRBV28; TRBD1 is a possible D gene (6 bases). The germline gives CDR1 MDHEN, CDR2 SYDVKM. The CDR3 is 13 residues long. Trimming shortened V by 3 bases and J by 6 bases, and 11 bases separated the two germline ends. The CDR3 loop reads CASSLDSRNGYTF. The DNA for the CDR3 is TGTGCCAGCAGTTTGGACAGCAGGAATGGCTACACCTTC.

CDR3 sequence reads: CASSGTVTSYNEQFF. The CDR3 DNA sequence: TGTGCCAGCAGTGGGACAGTTACTTCCTACAATGAGCAGTTCTTC. This chain connects TRBV6-1 to TRBJ2-1; perhaps TRBD1 as D (6 bases). Germline CDR1 reads MNHNS; CDR2 reads SASEGT. The CDR3 has 15 amino acids. Trimming cost V 4 bases and J 1 base, with 11 bases left between them.

The V gene is TRBV5-1, the J gene TRBJ2-1; TRBD2 agrees at 12 bases. The CDR3 covers 16 residues. CDR1 and CDR2 from the germline V gene are SGHRS and YFSETQ. Trimming removed 4 bases from V and 7 bases from J; junction bases left unmatched: 9. The CDR3 reads CASSTKGTSGFNEQFF. CDR3 in DNA: TGCGCCAGCAGCACGAAGGGGACTAGCGGGTTTAATGAGCAGTTCTTC.

The chain couples TRBV29-1 to TRBJ2-3, with 15 bases lining up with TRBD2. V gave up 5 bases and J gave up 0 bases; unmatched junction bases: 3. The CDR3 extends over 16 amino acids. CDR1 is SQVTM, CDR2 ANQGSEA, per germline. CDR3 coding DNA: TGCAGCGTTTGGACTAGCGGGAGGGCGAGCACAGATACGCAGTATTTT. This sequence encodes CSVWTSGRASTDTQYF.

The V and J genes are TRBV7-3 and TRBJ2-2; D might be TRBD1 (7 bases). Looked up from germline, CDR1 is SGHTA and CDR2 is FQGTGA. The CDR3 covers 15 residues. V was cut by 4 bases and J by 2 bases, with 11 bases left in between. The CDR3 DNA is TGTGCCAGCAGCTCCCAGGGGGGAAACACCGGGGAGCTGTTTTTT. It encodes CASSSQGGNTGELFF.

The CDR3 region has the DNA TGTGCCAGCAGCAAAGTGGGGTCTAATGAAAAACTGTTTTTT. This translates into CASSKVGSNEKLFF. V usage is TRBV4-2 and J usage is TRBJ1-4, with no clear D. The germline V gene has CDR1 LGHNA and CDR2 YNFKEQ. Deletions cut 5 bases from V and 3 bases from J, with 10 bases between. This CDR3 is built from 14 residues.

The chain links TRBV19 to TRBJ2-3; 7 nucleotides align to TRBD1. From germline, CDR1 is LNHDA and CDR2 SQIVND (reference sequence). J gave up 2 bases and V 3 bases, and 5 bases lay outside the gene matches. The length of the CDR3 is 15 residues. In nucleotides, the CDR3 is TGTGCCAGTAGTATGCGACAGGGAATCACAGATACGCAGTATTTT. Translation: CASSMRQGITDTQYF. The full variable domain, its missing parts supplied by reference TRBV19 and TRBJ2-3, is DGGITQSPKYLFRKEGQNVTLSCEQNLNHDAMYWYRQDPGQGLRLIYYSQIVNDFQKGDIAEGYSVSREKKESFPLTVTSAQKNPTAFYLCASSMRQGITDTQYFGPGTRLTVL.

The chain is built from TRBV11-3 and TRBJ2-2, with TRBD2 matching 10 bases. Germline CDR1 SGHNT, CDR2 YENEEA. The CDR3 sequence is 15 residues long. The ends lost 5 bases at V and 6 bases at J; junction bases unmatched: 6. CDR3 nucleotides: TGTGCCAGCAGCCAGGGGACTAGCGTACCCGGGGAGCTGTTTTTT. It codes for CASSQGTSVPGELFF.

V gene TRBV11-2 combines with J gene TRBJ2-1, with D uncertain. The V end was cut by 1 base, the J end by 9 bases, with 7 bases between. The germline CDR1 and CDR2 sequences are SGHAT and FQNNGV. The CDR3 is made up of 12 amino acids. This chain's CDR3 is CASSLVSGEQFF. The CDR3 nucleotides are TGTGCCAGCAGCTTAGTTTCCGGTGAGCAGTTCTTC.

This chain uses TRBV19 with TRBJ2-5; D uncertain. This CDR3 comprises 13 residues. The germline V gene encodes CDR1 LNHDA and CDR2 SQIVND (reference sequence). Trimming left V 2 bases short and J 1 base short, with 5 bases between. Here the CDR3 reads CASSIQVQETQYF. In DNA form, the CDR3 reads TGTGCCAGTAGTATACAGGTCCAAGAGACCCAGTACTTC.

V usage is TRBV7-8 and J usage is TRBJ2-3, with D possibly matching TRBD2 (5 bases). From germline, CDR1 is SGHVS and CDR2 FQNEAQ. Deletions cut 5 bases from V and 3 bases from J, with 15 bases between. The CDR3 consists of 15 residues. Here the CDR3 DNA reads TGTGCCAGCAGCGAGGCTTTTACTAGAACAGATACGCAGTATTTT. Its protein product is CASSEAFTRTDTQYF. Combining the CDR3 with reference TRBV7-8 and TRBJ2-3 gives the whole variable domain GAGVSQSPRYKVAKRGQDVALRCDPISGHVSLFWYQQALGQGPEFLTYFQNEAQLDKSGLPSDRFFAERPEGSVSTLKIQRTQQEDSAVYLCASSEAFTRTDTQYFGPGTRLTVL.

This clone came up once. The same CDR3 is also encoded by other DNA sequences in this sample. The chain employs TRBV6-5 and TRBJ2-7, with D tentatively TRBD2 (6 bases). Trimming took off 7 bases at V and 3 bases at J, with 7 bases between the two ends. The germline CDR1 and CDR2 sequences are MNHEY and SVGAGI. CDR3 size: 11 residues. CDR3 sequence (DNA): TGTGCCAGCACCGGGGGCTACGAGCAGTACTTC. This sequence encodes CASTGGYEQYF.

The V call is TRBV10-1, the J call TRBJ1-1; D ambiguous. Germline V gene data show CDR1 as WNHNN and CDR2 as SYGVQD (reference sequence). The CDR3 totals 14 residues. Trimming stripped 3 bases from V and 1 base from J, with 9 bases between. DNA for the CDR3: TGCGCCAGCAGTGACAGCTTCGGGAACACTGAAGCTTTCTTT. Its protein is CASSDSFGNTEAFF.

There are many counts of this clone. The V and J genes are TRBV4-2 and TRBJ1-2; 7 bases agree with TRBD1. V gave up 3 bases and J gave up 5 bases; unmatched junction bases: 12. The CDR3 covers 16 residues. Germline V lookup: CDR1 LGHNA, CDR2 YNFKEQ. The CDR3 region has the DNA TGTGCCAGCAGCCAGACGACAGGGCTTACGGAATATGGCTACACCTTC. Residues: CASSQTTGLTEYGYTF.

V gene TRBV7-2 combines with J gene TRBJ1-5; 8 bases are shared with TRBD1. The CDR3 consists of 17 residues. Trimming cost V 5 bases and J 3 bases; bases outside gene matches: 12. Per the germline V gene, CDR1 is SGHTA and CDR2 is FQGNSA. The CDR3 coding sequence is TGTGCCAGCAGCACCGTGGTGGGGACAGGCGTCAATCAGCCCCAGCATTTT. Encoded protein: CASSTVVGTGVNQPQHF.